Shown below are 24 T cell receptor beta chains from a single sample sequenced in a study of blood T cell repertoires in COVID-19. Data came from immunoSEQ multiplex PCR; TCRdb stores just in-frame clones and leaves some out. The sample lists 10,000 to 15,000 clones; around 70% were seen once. Source material: peripheral blood. These receptors all stem from a man aged 55 to 70 with COVID-19, enrolled during active disease.

This chain connects TRBV7-3 to TRBJ2-5; 9 bases line up with TRBD2. CDR1 is SGHTA, CDR2 FQGTGA, per germline. There are 15 residues in the CDR3. With 1 base clipped from V and 2 bases from J, the junction kept 2 bases outside the gene matches. CDR3 residues: CASSLSLAGQETQYF. CDR3 bases: TGTGCCAGCAGCTTAAGCCTAGCGGGACAAGAGACCCAGTACTTC.

This clone is labeled medium-sized. The chain links TRBV6-6 to TRBJ2-7, with D possibly matching TRBD2 (5 bases). Trimming stripped 0 bases from V and 5 bases from J, with 14 bases between. The germline gives CDR1 MNHNY, CDR2 SVGAGI (reference sequence). The CDR3 covers 15 residues. The CDR3, as DNA: TGTGCCAGCAGTTACTCGTTGAGGGTTTTGGACGAGCAGTACTTC. Its protein is CASSYSLRVLDEQYF.

This sequence joins TRBV19 and TRBJ1-3; D is perhaps TRBD1 (6 bases). Germline CDR1 and CDR2: LNHDA and SQIVND (reference sequence). Deletions cut 7 bases from V and 3 bases from J, with 19 bases between. This CDR3 is 16 amino acids long. CDR3 bases: TGTGCCAGTATGGGCCCTCTGGGGGGGCTTGGAAACACCATATATTTT. Encoded protein: CASMGPLGGLGNTIYF.

This rearrangement joins TRBV14 to TRBJ1-4; 9 bases map to TRBD1. The CDR3 is made up of 16 amino acids. Germline trimming cut 5 bases from V and 6 bases from J; bases unmatched to any gene: 10. Looked up from germline, CDR1 is SGHDN and CDR2 is FVKESK. This chain's CDR3 is CASSSWDRDDHEKLFF. In nucleotides, the CDR3 is TGTGCCAGCAGCAGCTGGGACAGGGATGATCATGAAAAACTGTTTTTT.

This clone turned up a few times. This sequence joins TRBV4-3 and TRBJ1-2, with a tentative D call TRBD1 (6 bases). V shed 4 bases and J shed 4 bases, with 16 bases lying between them. The length of the CDR3 is 15 residues. The germline V gene encodes CDR1 LGHNA and CDR2 YSLEER. The CDR3 region is CASSRGGGESYGYTF. CDR3 in DNA: TGCGCCAGCAGCCGTGGAGGGGGGGAGAGCTATGGCTACACCTTC.

This clone was found a few times. The chain is built from TRBV24-1 and TRBJ2-1; possible D gene TRBD1, 6 bases. Per germline, CDR1 KGHDR and CDR2 SFDVKD. The CDR3 totals 14 residues. Trimming removed 4 bases from V and 8 bases from J, with 14 bases in between. CDR3 protein: CATSDRQVPDEQFF. The CDR3 DNA reads TGTGCCACCAGTGACCGACAGGTTCCGGATGAGCAGTTCTTC.

This clone has a single count. This chain joins TRBV2 and TRBJ1-1; D uncertain. CDR3 size: 16 residues. The V end lost 2 bases, the J end lost 3 bases, and 16 bases lay between the germline ends. Germline-derived CDR1 and CDR2 are SNHLY and FYNNEI. CDR3: CASSEIGVSHYTEAFF. Written as DNA, the CDR3 is TGTGCCAGCAGTGAAATTGGAGTCAGCCATTACACTGAAGCTTTCTTT.

The chain joins TRBV6-5 to TRBJ2-1; D call uncertain. The CDR3 sequence is 12 residues long. V lost 11 bases to trimming and J lost 5 bases, with 13 bases between them. The germline V gene encodes CDR1 MNHEY and CDR2 SVGAGI. This chain's CDR3 is CAVLGGHNEQFF. The DNA of the CDR3 is TGTGCCGTCCTGGGTGGGCACAATGAGCAGTTCTTC.

A few counts support this clone. This chain links TRBV7-2 with TRBJ2-2; 13 nucleotides align to TRBD2. The CDR3 loop spans 16 amino acids. Germline V lookup: CDR1 SGHTA, CDR2 FQGNSA. V lost 3 bases to trimming and J lost 8 bases; unmatched junction nucleotides: 6. The CDR3 reads CASSFTSGGAVGELFF. The CDR3 region has the DNA TGTGCCAGCAGCTTCACTAGCGGGGGGGCGGTAGGGGAGCTGTTTTTT.

This clone appeared a few times. The gene calls are TRBV2 and TRBJ2-6; 9 bases match TRBD1. Germline trimming cut 6 bases from V and 0 bases from J; bases unmatched to any gene: 12. Germline CDR1 and CDR2: SNHLY and FYNNEI. CDR3 size: 19 residues. This CDR3 is CASRGQGVGFYSGANVLTF. CDR3 nucleotides: TGTGCCAGCAGGGGACAGGGTGTAGGCTTTTACTCTGGGGCCAACGTCCTGACTTTC.

V and J are TRBV10-3 and TRBJ2-7; maybe TRBD2 (6 bases). Germline assignment: CDR1 ENHRY and CDR2 SYGVKD. This CDR3 region has 13 residues. Trimming pared 10 bases from V and 6 bases from J, leaving 19 bases between. This CDR3 is CATRDLAESEQYV. CDR3 DNA: TGTGCCACCAGGGACTTAGCAGAGTCCGAGCAGTACGTC.

The genes are TRBV28 and TRBJ1-2, with D perhaps matching TRBD1 (5 bases). This CDR3 has 14 residues. Deletions cut 2 bases from V and 7 bases from J, with 14 bases between. CDR1 is MDHEN, CDR2 SYDVKM, per germline. The CDR3 region has the DNA TGTGCCAGCAGTTTACGCAGGGTCTGGAGTGGCTACACCTTC. Translated, it gives CASSLRRVWSGYTF.

The chain couples TRBV4-3 to TRBJ2-2, with a tentative D call TRBD2 (6 bases). The CDR3 contains 18 residues. Between the trimmed V and J ends, which lost 0 bases and 1 base, there was a span of 15 bases. Germline V gives CDR1 LGHNA, CDR2 YSLEER. Written as DNA, the CDR3 is TGCGCCAGCAGCCAAGAATCCCTAGCGAACCTGAACACCGGGGAGCTGTTTTTT. Translation: CASSQESLANLNTGELFF.

J is TRBJ2-3 and V is TRBV14, with TRBD2 matching over 11 bases. Per germline, CDR1 SGHDN and CDR2 FVKESK. V shed 1 base and J 6 bases; nucleotides not matched to a gene: 6. CDR3 size: 16 residues. This chain's CDR3 is CASSQVTGLAGDTQYF. The CDR3 coding sequence is TGTGCCAGCAGCCAAGTCACCGGACTAGCGGGCGATACGCAGTATTTT.

The table lists this clone with a count of one. The V gene is TRBV2, the J gene TRBJ1-4, with TRBD1 identical over 9 bases. There are 16 residues in the CDR3. CDR1 and CDR2 from the germline V gene are SNHLY and FYNNEI. V trimming: 1 base; J trimming: 4 bases; junction bases outside the gene matches: 4. The CDR3 spells CASSEDRGLDNEKLFF. The CDR3 nucleotides read TGTGCCAGCAGTGAAGACAGGGGGCTGGATAATGAAAAACTGTTTTTT.

The V and J genes are TRBV19 and TRBJ2-1, with a weak D call TRBD1 (5 bases). With 3 bases removed from V and 9 bases from J, the gap between germline ends came to 12 bases. Germline CDR1 LNHDA, CDR2 SQIVND (reference sequence). This CDR3 contains 13 residues. The CDR3: CASSIIAQGEQFF. The CDR3 nucleotides are TGTGCCAGTAGTATCATTGCCCAGGGTGAGCAGTTCTTC.

J is TRBJ1-1 and V is TRBV10-3, with TRBD1 identical over 8 bases. Per the germline V gene, CDR1 is ENHRY and CDR2 is SYGVKD. The CDR3 contains 15 residues. The V and J ends lost 0 bases and 4 bases, in that order; junction bases with no gene match: 4. Here the CDR3 DNA reads TGTGCCATCAGTGAGTCACAGGGGGGGGCCACTGAAGCTTTCTTT. Translation gives CAISESQGGATEAFF.

This clone was recorded a few times. V gene TRBV30 combines with J gene TRBJ1-5; 9 positions agree with TRBD1. The CDR3 has 13 amino acids. From germline, CDR1 is GTSNPN and CDR2 SVGIG (reference sequence). J lost 9 bases, V lost 1 base, and 4 bases had no gene match. The CDR3 sequence is CAWSGTGAWPQHF. The CDR3 coding sequence is TGTGCCTGGAGTGGGACAGGGGCTTGGCCCCAGCATTTT.

The genes are TRBV12-5 and TRBJ2-2; 10 bases fit TRBD2. V trimming: 5 bases; J trimming: 5 bases; junction bases outside the gene matches: 5. The germline V gene encodes CDR1 LGHNT and CDR2 FRNRAP. This CDR3 contains 15 residues. The CDR3 here is CASGPWTSGTGELFF. The CDR3, as DNA: TGTGCTAGTGGTCCGTGGACTAGCGGTACCGGGGAGCTGTTTTTT.

A single count supports this clone. The chain is built from TRBV7-9 and TRBJ2-1; D gene unclear. This CDR3 is built from 18 residues. Germline V gene sequence: CDR1 SEHNR, CDR2 FQNEAQ (reference sequence). The ends were cut back, 3 bases at V and 3 bases at J, with 21 bases in the middle. In DNA, the CDR3 is TGTGCCAGCAGCTTCCGGGTAGGCAGTGCCGCTATCTACAATGAGCAGTTCTTC. Its translation is CASSFRVGSAAIYNEQFF.

The chain couples TRBV7-9 to TRBJ1-4; the match to TRBD1 covers 11 bases. The CDR3 has 17 residues. In germline, CDR1 is SEHNR, CDR2 FQNEAQ (reference sequence). Trimming cost V 3 bases and J 3 bases; bases outside gene matches: 6. The chain's CDR3 is CASSFGTGGTPNEKLFF. Written as DNA, the CDR3 is TGTGCCAGCAGCTTCGGGACAGGGGGGACACCTAATGAAAAACTGTTTTTT.

The V gene is TRBV28, the J gene TRBJ1-1, with D uncertain. The CDR3 is 14 residues long. V lost 2 bases to trimming and J lost 0 bases, with 7 bases between them. Germline assignment: CDR1 MDHEN and CDR2 SYDVKM. CDR3 in DNA: TGTGCCAGCAGTTTACTAAGTCTGAACACTGAAGCTTTCTTT. Its protein product is CASSLLSLNTEAFF.

This clone has only a few counts. The genes are TRBV19 and TRBJ1-4; D ambiguous. CDR1 and CDR2 (germline): LNHDA, SQIVND (reference sequence). Trimming removed 5 bases from V and 0 bases from J, with 10 bases in between. The CDR3 is made up of 15 amino acids. The chain's CDR3 is CASSPYRATNEKLFF. The CDR3 DNA follows: TGTGCCAGTAGTCCATACAGAGCAACTAATGAAAAACTGTTTTTT. The variable domain in full, completed from reference TRBV19 and TRBJ1-4, reads DGGITQSPKYLFRKEGQNVTLSCEQNLNHDAMYWYRQDPGQGLRLIYYSQIVNDFQKGDIAEGYSVSREKKESFPLTVTSAQKNPTAFYLCASSPYRATNEKLFFGSGTQLSVL.

The rearrangement links TRBV10-3 to TRBJ1-2, with D possibly matching TRBD1 (6 bases). V lost 5 bases and J 4 bases, leaving 17 bases between the germline ends. Germline lookup yields CDR1 ENHRY and CDR2 SYGVKD. The CDR3 is 15 residues long. CDR3 protein: CAISREGETGYGYTF. The CDR3 DNA is TGTGCCATCAGTAGGGAGGGGGAAACTGGCTATGGCTACACCTTC.